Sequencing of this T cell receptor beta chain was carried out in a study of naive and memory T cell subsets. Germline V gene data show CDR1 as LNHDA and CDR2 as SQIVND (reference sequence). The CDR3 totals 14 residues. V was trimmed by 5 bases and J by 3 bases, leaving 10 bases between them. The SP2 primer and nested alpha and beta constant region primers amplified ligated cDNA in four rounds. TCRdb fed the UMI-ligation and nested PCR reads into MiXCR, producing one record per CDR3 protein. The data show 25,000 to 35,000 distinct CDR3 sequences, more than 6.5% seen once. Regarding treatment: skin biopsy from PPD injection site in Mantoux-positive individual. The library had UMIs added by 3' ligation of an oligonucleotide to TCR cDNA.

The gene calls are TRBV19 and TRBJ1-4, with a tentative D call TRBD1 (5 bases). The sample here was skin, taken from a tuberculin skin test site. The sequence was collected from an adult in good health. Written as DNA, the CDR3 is TGTGCCAGTAGTTTCCAGGGAGCTAATGAAAAACTGTTTTTT. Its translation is CASSFQGANEKLFF.